The subject of this entry is one T cell receptor beta chain. Antigen specificity is unknown. This record comes from a study of cytomegalovirus exposure and HLA in healthy donors. A multiplex PCR was run with 60 Vbeta primers and 13 Jbeta primers. Assay: immunoSEQ multiplex PCR; the TCRdb copy retains only in-frame clones and omits some. The table lists roughly 200,000 clones, 86% of them singletons. The study's findings and limits: Sequencing likely produced, as an artifact, a cluster of highly shared sequence variants. Productive status was seen about 90% or about 30% of the time for most TCR beta V segments in an earlier analysis.

The origin of this receptor is a woman aged 30 to 39 in good health and CMV-seronegative. The sequencing sample was made of PBMCs.

The CDR3 spells CSTRVAGGPNVAYEQYF. The CDR3 bases are TGCAGCACCCGGGTAGCGGGAGGGCCAAACGTCGCGTACGAGCAGTACTTC. The chain has TRBV29-1 and TRBJ2-7, with 11 positions matching TRBD2. Germline lookup yields CDR1 SQVTM and CDR2 ANQGSEA. The CDR3 has 17 residues. The V gene end was trimmed by 8 bases and the J gene end by 4 bases; junction bases not matched to a gene: 19.